A single sample gave rise to the 27 T cell receptor beta chains below, sequenced in a study of blood T cell repertoires in COVID-19 (dated by TCRdb to 2018 to 2021). The library came from the immunoSEQ multiplex PCR assay. Entries here come from immuneACCESS through TCRdb and include only in-frame sequences with V and J called. Some clones fail to appear in such tables; in the studies checked, an unresolved V gene covers under half of the shortfall, and the cause of the remainder is unknown. Within this sample are 270,000 or so clones, with approximately 83% of them counted one time only. The ten largest clones represent roughly 3.6% of the sample. The specimen sequenced was PBMCs or T cells enriched from blood (not recorded which). Receptor source: a man aged 50-59 years who had recovered from COVID-19.

The chain recombines TRBV6-5 with TRBJ1-1, with D uncertain. CDR1 and CDR2 (germline): MNHEY, SVGAGI. The ends were cut back, 5 bases at V and 4 bases at J, with 8 bases in the middle. The CDR3 covers 12 residues. CDR3 amino acids: CASSTVGTEAFF. CDR3 sequence (DNA): TGTGCCAGCAGTACAGTGGGCACTGAAGCTTTCTTT.

This chain links TRBV19 with TRBJ2-7; TRBD2 is a possible D gene (5 bases). The ends were cut back, 7 bases at V and 7 bases at J, with 11 bases in the middle. The germline gives CDR1 LNHDA, CDR2 SQIVND (reference sequence). The CDR3 is made up of 11 amino acids. CDR3 coding DNA: TGTGCCAGTACCGAATGGAGGGAGCAGTACTTC. Amino acids: CASTEWREQYF.

With regard to this clone: Other nucleotide sequences from this sample produce the same CDR3. This chain uses TRBV7-3 with TRBJ2-2; D gene uncertain. This CDR3 has 15 residues. Looked up from germline, CDR1 is SGHTA and CDR2 is FQGTGA. V was clipped by 0 bases and J by 1 base, with 6 bases between them. The DNA of the CDR3 is TGTGCCAGCAGCTTAACGGCAGGGAACACCGGGGAGCTGTTTTTT. This gives the protein CASSLTAGNTGELFF.

This chain connects TRBV12-2 to TRBJ1-6; whether TRBD1, the table's D call, matches the DNA was not checked. TRBV12-2 is noted as a pseudogene. The CDR3 consists of 16 residues. The CDR3 sequence is CASRRDRGRPDSPLHF. The CDR3 nucleotides are TGTGCAAGTCGCCGGGACAGGGGCCGTCCCGATTCACCCCTCCACTTT.

The chain couples TRBV6-5 to TRBJ2-4; tentative D call: TRBD1 (5 bases). Germline lookup yields CDR1 MNHEY and CDR2 SVGAGI. This CDR3 has 13 residues. Trimming took off 6 bases at V and 4 bases at J, with 10 bases between the two ends. The CDR3 coding sequence is TGTGCCAGCAGCGTCAGGGTTAAAAACATTCAGTACTTC. It codes for CASSVRVKNIQYF.

The chain is built from TRBV2 and TRBJ2-1, with TRBD1 matching 7 bases. The length of the CDR3 is 15 residues. Trimming took 4 bases from V and 7 from J; bases not matched to a gene: 10. Germline CDR1 reads SNHLY; CDR2 reads FYNNEI. CDR3 DNA: TGTGCCAGCAGTGTTGAGGCAGGGGGTAGGAATGAGCAGTTCTTC. Its protein product is CASSVEAGGRNEQFF.

The V and J genes are TRBV13 and TRBJ1-6, with 9 bases that match TRBD1. This CDR3 has 13 amino acids. Per the germline V gene, CDR1 is PRHDT and CDR2 is FYEKMQ (reference sequence). J lost 13 bases, V lost 2 bases, and 3 bases had no gene match. The CDR3 DNA follows: TGTGCCAGCAGCTTACTACAGGGGGCGCCCCTCCACTTT. Encoded protein: CASSLLQGAPLHF.

V and J are TRBV27 and TRBJ1-2, with D unclear. The length of the CDR3 is 13 residues. Per the germline V gene, CDR1 is MNHEY and CDR2 is SMNVEV (reference sequence). Trimming cost V 5 bases and J 7 bases, with 14 bases left between them. DNA for the CDR3: TGTGCCAGCAGTCTGCGCGGTGGTTTTGGCTACACCTTC. Amino acids: CASSLRGGFGYTF.

This clone was seen a single time. The rearrangement uses TRBV7-3 and TRBJ2-5, with a possible D match to TRBD2 (6 bases). V lost 2 bases, J lost 7 bases, and 14 bases lay in between. The CDR3 runs 14 residues. Germline CDR1 reads SGHTA; CDR2 reads FQGTGA. CDR3 in DNA: TGTGCCAGCAGCTTAGGGACTGGGGGTGGGACCCAGTACTTC. This sequence encodes CASSLGTGGGTQYF. Complete variable domain (other parts from reference TRBV7-3 and TRBJ2-5): GAGVSQTPSNKVTEKGKYVELRCDPISGHTALYWYRQSLGQGPEFLIYFQGTGAADDSGLPNDRFFAVRPEGSVSTLKIQRTERGDSAVYLCASSLGTGGGTQYFGPGTRLLVL.

The chain carries TRBV25-1 and TRBJ2-7, with a tentative D call TRBD1 (5 bases). Germline assignment: CDR1 MGHDK and CDR2 SYGVNS. There are 16 residues in the CDR3. Deletions cut 1 base from V and 0 bases from J, with 13 bases between. The CDR3 DNA sequence: TGTGCCAGCAGTGAATTCGACAGCGCAAACTCCTACGAGCAGTACTTC. The encoded protein is CASSEFDSANSYEQYF.

J is TRBJ2-5 and V is TRBV6-2 or TRBV6-3; D is perhaps TRBD1 (5 bases). This CDR3 has 19 residues. Between the trimmed V and J ends, which lost 3 bases and 5 bases, there was a span of 28 bases. Germline CDR1 reads MNHEY; CDR2 reads SVGEGT. In nucleotides, the CDR3 is TGTGCCAGCAGTTATCTCCTTGAGACGAGAGACCCCGCAGGGGAGACCCAGTACTTC. This sequence encodes CASSYLLETRDPAGETQYF.

This clone was counted a single time. The CDR3 loop reads CASSPSGGGREAFF. Here the CDR3 DNA reads TGTGCCAGCAGCCCCTCCGGGGGAGGACGTGAAGCTTTCTTT. The chain is built from TRBV11-3 and TRBJ1-1; TRBD1 is a possible D gene (5 bases). This CDR3 has 14 residues. Germline V gene lookup returns CDR1 SGHNT and CDR2 YENEEA. V lost 5 bases, J lost 7 bases, and 17 bases lay in between.

The rearrangement uses TRBV7-9 and TRBJ2-1; 10 bases match TRBD2. This CDR3 is built from 15 residues. Germline CDR1 and CDR2: SEHNR and FQNEAQ (reference sequence). V gave up 5 bases and J gave up 6 bases; unmatched junction bases: 7. The CDR3 sequence: CASSAGLAEFNEQFF. CDR3 DNA sequence: TGTGCCAGCAGCGCCGGACTAGCGGAGTTCAATGAGCAGTTCTTC.

Points on this clone: The junction departs from germline at one end; a sequencing error may be responsible. This sequence joins TRBV5-1 and TRBJ1-4; D is uncertain. CDR1 is SGHRS, CDR2 YFSETQ, per germline. This CDR3 comprises 16 residues. The DNA of the CDR3 is TGCGTCAGCAGCTCGGGAGTGGTGGCAACTAATGAAAAACTGTTTTTT. Residues: CVSSSGVVATNEKLFF.

The V gene is TRBV6-5, the J gene TRBJ1-4; no clear D gene. Germline V CDR1 and CDR2: MNHEY, SVGAGI. This CDR3 spans 14 amino acids. V was cut by 8 bases and J by 2 bases, with 12 bases left in between. The CDR3 DNA sequence: TGTGCCAGCCTAGAAGACGTGACTAATGAAAAACTGTTTTTT. It encodes CASLEDVTNEKLFF.

The chain is built from TRBV7-3 and TRBJ2-1; 7 bases map to TRBD1. Germline CDR1 and CDR2: SGHTA and FQGTGA. The CDR3 is 16 residues long. The ends lost 6 bases at V and 0 bases at J; junction bases unmatched: 8. CDR3 nucleotide sequence: TGTGCCAGCAGACAGACAGGGTCCGGCTCCTACAATGAGCAGTTCTTC. Translation: CASRQTGSGSYNEQFF.

The gene calls are TRBV4-1 and TRBJ2-7; 7 bases line up with TRBD2. Germline V lookup: CDR1 MGHRA, CDR2 YSYEKL. The trim removed 5 bases at V and 4 bases at J, leaving 5 bases unmatched. This CDR3 comprises 13 residues. In DNA, the CDR3 is TGCGCCAGCAGCTTCCGGCGGGGGTACGAGCAGTACTTC. Protein: CASSFRRGYEQYF.

The rearrangement links TRBV5-5 to TRBJ1-5, with D possibly being TRBD1 (6 bases). The ends were cut back, 4 bases at V and 4 bases at J, with 18 bases in the middle. CDR3 length: 16 amino acids. Germline CDR1 SGHKS, CDR2 YYEKEE (reference sequence). The CDR3: CASSPAITGLNQPQHF. The CDR3 coding sequence is TGTGCCAGCAGCCCCGCCATTACAGGGTTAAATCAGCCCCAGCATTTT. The full variable domain, with the rest looked up from reference TRBV5-5 and TRBJ1-5, is DAGVTQSPTHLIKTRGQQVTLRCSPISGHKSVSWYQQVLGQGPQFIFQYYEKEERGRGNFPDRFSARQFPNYSSELNVNALLLGDSALYLCASSPAITGLNQPQHFGDGTRLSIL.

This chain links TRBV19 with TRBJ2-1; 9 bases map to TRBD2. V lost 7 bases and J lost 0; bases outside the gene matches: 4. The CDR3 is 15 amino acids. Germline V gene data show CDR1 as LNHDA and CDR2 as SQIVND (reference sequence). The CDR3 sequence: CASTHSGSSYNEQFF. The DNA of the CDR3 is TGTGCCAGTACCCATAGCGGGAGCTCCTACAATGAGCAGTTCTTC.

This clone appeared a single time. CDR3 sequence (DNA): TGCGCCAGCAGCCCCCCCGACCAAGAGACCCAGTACTTC. This codes for CASSPPDQETQYF. This chain joins TRBV5-1 and TRBJ2-5; D not certain. CDR3 length: 13 amino acids. The germline V and J ends were trimmed by 4 bases and 0 bases, with 7 bases remaining between them. Germline V lookup: CDR1 SGHRS, CDR2 YFSETQ.

The chain couples TRBV11-3 to TRBJ2-3; D might be TRBD2 (5 bases). The CDR3 extends over 16 amino acids. Germline CDR1 SGHNT, CDR2 YENEEA. The germline V and J ends were trimmed by 7 bases and 3 bases, with 20 bases remaining between them. This CDR3 is CASTSHLPTGTDTQYF. CDR3 sequence (DNA): TGTGCCAGCACGTCCCACCTCCCTACGGGGACAGATACGCAGTATTTT.

The chain has TRBV9 and TRBJ2-3, with 8 nucleotides matching TRBD2. Germline-derived CDR1 and CDR2 are SGDLS and YYNGEE. The CDR3 spans 18 residues. Trimming cost V 0 bases and J 6 bases; bases outside gene matches: 15. CDR3 sequence reads: CASSVVPGGPRNVDTQYF. Here the CDR3 DNA reads TGTGCCAGCAGCGTAGTTCCGGGGGGGCCTAGAAATGTGGATACGCAGTATTTT.

The CDR3 here is CSVALTSGANVLTF. DNA for the CDR3: TGCAGCGTCGCCTTGACTTCGGGGGCCAACGTCCTGACTTTC. The chain combines TRBV29-1 with TRBJ2-6, with D unclear. CDR1 and CDR2 (germline): SQVTM, ANQGSEA. The V and J ends lost 6 bases and 4 bases respectively, with 13 bases between them. The CDR3 consists of 14 residues. The entire variable domain, with the rest obtained from reference TRBV29-1 and TRBJ2-6, is as follows: SAVISQKPSRDICQRGTSLTIQCQVDSQVTMMFWYRQQPGQSLTLIATANQGSEATYESGFVIDKFPISRPNLTFSTLTVSNMSPEDSSIYLCSVALTSGANVLTFGAGSRLTVL.

V and J are TRBV7-3 and TRBJ2-2; D is ambiguous. From germline, CDR1 is SGHTA and CDR2 FQGTGA. There are 13 residues in the CDR3. The V end was cut by 4 bases, the J end by 4 bases, with 7 bases between. CDR3 sequence reads: CASSSVFTGELFF. The CDR3 DNA reads as TGTGCCAGCAGCTCCGTGTTCACCGGGGAGCTGTTTTTT.

This chain links TRBV5-1 with TRBJ2-7, with D unresolved. This CDR3 is built from 15 residues. Germline-derived CDR1 and CDR2 are SGHRS and YFSETQ. The V and J ends lost 1 base and 0 bases respectively, with 11 bases between them. CDR3 amino acids: CASSLTRLSSYEQYF. In DNA form, the CDR3 reads TGCGCCAGCAGCTTGACCAGATTAAGCTCCTACGAGCAGTACTTC. The entire variable domain, with the rest obtained from reference TRBV5-1 and TRBJ2-7, is as follows: KAGVTQTPRYLIKTRGQQVTLSCSPISGHRSVSWYQQTPGQGLQFLFEYFSETQRNKGNFPGRFSGRQFSNSRSEMNVSTLELGDSALYLCASSLTRLSSYEQYFGPGTRLTVT.

This clone was recorded once. V usage is TRBV11-3 and J usage is TRBJ2-7; 7 bases agree with TRBD1. Trimming cost V 5 bases and J 5 bases; bases outside gene matches: 3. Looked up from germline, CDR1 is SGHNT and CDR2 is YENEEA. CDR3 size: 12 residues. The CDR3 sequence is CASSATGNEQYF. Written as DNA, the CDR3 is TGTGCCAGCAGCGCGACAGGGAACGAGCAGTACTTC.

This chain links TRBV5-1 with TRBJ1-6, with 7 bases that match TRBD1. The CDR3 spans 18 residues. V lost 4 bases and J lost 2; bases outside the gene matches: 12. Looked up from germline, CDR1 is SGHRS and CDR2 is YFSETQ. Here the CDR3 DNA reads TGCGCCAGCAGCCTGGAAGATACAGGGGTGACCTATAATTCACCCCTCCACTTT. It codes for CASSLEDTGVTYNSPLHF.